The clone carrying this T cell receptor (beta chain) has just a few counts. Going into DNA extraction, samples held 1-10 million cryopreserved PBMC. Researchers ran immunoSEQ v3.0 at survey level. Sequencing was performed with immunoSEQ multiplex PCR; in TCRdb, only in-frame clones are kept and a portion is missing. The table shows some 22,000 clones, with roughly 85% occurring only once. This sample was included in a study of long-term antiretroviral therapy in people with HIV. For the study at large: Samples from the earliest time points predate the 2015 immediate-ART recommendation by about a decade.

CDR1 is SGHAT and CDR2 is FQNNGV in the germline V gene. The ends lost 5 bases at V and 6 bases at J; junction bases unmatched: 12. The CDR3 runs 15 residues. This TCR came from a man in his fifties or sixties with HIV. This sequence joins TRBV11-2 and TRBJ2-7; 8 bases align to TRBD2. The sequences come from unsorted PBMCs, collected at the start of antiretroviral therapy. The CDR3 sequence: CASSAPRAGVGEQYF. In DNA form, the CDR3 reads TGTGCCAGCAGCGCCCCCCGAGCGGGAGTCGGCGAGCAGTACTTC.